These 13 T cell receptor beta chains were all obtained from the same sample, sequenced in a study of blood T cell repertoires in COVID-19. Sequenced by immunoSEQ multiplex PCR; TCRdb stores in-frame clones only, minus some. This sample yields approximately 300,000 clones, of which around 85% are seen a single time; under 2% belongs to the top ten. Sequencing was performed on PBMCs or T cells enriched from blood (not recorded which). These receptors were collected from a woman aged 25-40 years who had been exposed to COVID-19.

The chain has TRBV10-3 and TRBJ1-4; D not resolved. V lost 2 bases to trimming and J lost 8 bases, with 21 bases between them. This CDR3 has 17 amino acids. Germline loops: CDR1 ENHRY, CDR2 SYGVKD. CDR3: CAISESRRAFEEEKLFF. CDR3 bases: TGTGCCATCAGTGAGAGTAGGAGGGCATTTGAGGAAGAAAAACTGTTTTTT.

V is TRBV28 and J is TRBJ1-5, with D tentatively TRBD1 (5 bases). The germline gives CDR1 MDHEN, CDR2 SYDVKM. This CDR3 has 16 amino acids. V lost 6 bases and J 0 bases, leaving 15 bases between the germline ends. CDR3: CASSPPRDYSNQPQHF. DNA for the CDR3: TGTGCCAGCAGCCCCCCCAGGGACTATAGCAATCAGCCCCAGCATTTT. Supplemented by reference TRBV28 and TRBJ1-5, the full variable domain reads DVKVTQSSRYLVKRTGEKVFLECVQDMDHENMFWYRQDPGLGLRLIYFSYDVKMKEKGDIPEGYSVSREKKERFSLILESASTNQTSMYLCASSPPRDYSNQPQHFGDGTRLSIL.

The chain recombines TRBV15 with TRBJ1-4; D might be TRBD1 (5 bases). CDR1 and CDR2 (germline): LNHNV, YYDKDF (reference sequence). CDR3 size: 13 residues. Deletions cut 8 bases from V and 2 bases from J, with 9 bases between. The CDR3 DNA reads as TGTGCCACCGCCCGACAGACTAATGAAAAACTGTTTTTT. Translating it yields CATARQTNEKLFF.

This chain joins TRBV27 and TRBJ1-6, with unresolved D. V lost 1 base to trimming and J lost 14 bases, with 18 bases between them. This CDR3 contains 15 residues. Germline CDR1 and CDR2: MNHEY and SMNVEV (reference sequence). This CDR3 reads CASSLYPPTGRTLHF. The CDR3 DNA reads TGTGCCAGCAGTTTATATCCCCCCACGGGTCGGACCCTCCACTTT.

This chain uses TRBV11-3 with TRBJ1-1; no firm D call. Germline values: CDR1 SGHNT, CDR2 YENEEA. CDR3 length: 12 amino acids. Trimming removed 5 bases from V and 4 bases from J, with 8 bases in between. CDR3 DNA: TGTGCCAGCAGCGGAGACGGCACTGAAGCTTTCTTT. Amino acids: CASSGDGTEAFF.

The gene calls are TRBV5-1 and TRBJ2-3, with 12 bases fitting TRBD2. This CDR3 is built from 18 residues. J was trimmed by 6 bases and V by 0 bases; bases with no gene match: 11. In germline, CDR1 is SGHRS, CDR2 YFSETQ. The CDR3 region is CASSLAPASGRVGDTQYF. In DNA, the CDR3 is TGCGCCAGCAGCTTGGCACCGGCTAGCGGGAGGGTCGGTGATACGCAGTATTTT. The whole variable domain, remainder taken from reference TRBV5-1 and TRBJ2-3, is KAGVTQTPRYLIKTRGQQVTLSCSPISGHRSVSWYQQTPGQGLQFLFEYFSETQRNKGNFPGRFSGRQFSNSRSEMNVSTLELGDSALYLCASSLAPASGRVGDTQYFGPGTRLTVL.

The chain is built from TRBV28 and TRBJ1-5, with D perhaps matching TRBD1 (5 bases). Trimming took 7 bases from V and 2 from J, leaving 21 bases between them. CDR1 and CDR2 (germline): MDHEN, SYDVKM. This CDR3 region has 17 residues. The CDR3 DNA reads as TGTGCCAGCAACTCAAACCGGCGGGGCGGCGGCAATCAGCCCCAGCATTTT. Its protein product is CASNSNRRGGGNQPQHF.

The chain uses TRBV19 and TRBJ2-2, with 9 bases aligning to TRBD1. The V segment lost 6 bases and the J segment 7 bases; nucleotides outside the gene matches: 6. This CDR3 region has 14 residues. Germline values: CDR1 LNHDA, CDR2 SQIVND (reference sequence). CDR3 protein: CASRPQGAGGELFF. Written as DNA, the CDR3 is TGTGCCAGTAGACCACAGGGGGCCGGCGGGGAGCTGTTTTTT.

This rearrangement joins TRBV7-3 to TRBJ2-1, with TRBD2 matching over 8 bases. The CDR3 consists of 16 residues. V lost 0 bases to trimming and J lost 6 bases; unmatched junction nucleotides: 7. CDR1 is SGHTA and CDR2 is FQGTGA in the germline V gene. DNA of the CDR3: TGTGCCAGCAGCTTAACGCCCGGGGGGGGCTCCAATGAGCAGTTCTTC. Protein product: CASSLTPGGGSNEQFF. The variable domain in full, completed from reference TRBV7-3 and TRBJ2-1, reads GAGVSQTPSNKVTEKGKYVELRCDPISGHTALYWYRQSLGQGPEFLIYFQGTGAADDSGLPNDRFFAVRPEGSVSTLKIQRTERGDSAVYLCASSLTPGGGSNEQFFGPGTRLTVL.

V is TRBV14 and J is TRBJ2-2; D is ambiguous. This CDR3 has 16 amino acids. Trimming removed 3 bases at V and 0 bases at J, with 11 bases between. Germline V gives CDR1 SGHDN, CDR2 FVKESK. CDR3: CASSHSLTANTGELFF. The CDR3 DNA follows: TGTGCCAGCAGCCATTCTCTAACAGCGAACACCGGGGAGCTGTTTTTT.

The genes are TRBV18 and TRBJ1-1; possible D gene TRBD1, 6 bases. This CDR3 spans 13 amino acids. Germline V gives CDR1 KGHSH, CDR2 LQKENI. V was shortened by 8 bases and J by 2 bases, with 12 bases between the two germline ends. CDR3 nucleotides: TGTGCCAGCACCGGACAGATAAACACTGAAGCTTTCTTT. It translates to CASTGQINTEAFF. Combining the CDR3 with reference TRBV18 and TRBJ1-1 gives the whole variable domain NAGVMQNPRHLVRRRGQEARLRCSPMKGHSHVYWYRQLPEEGLKFMVYLQKENIIDESGMPKERFSAEFPKEGPSILRIQQVVRGDSAAYFCASTGQINTEAFFGQGTRLTVV.

Written as DNA, the CDR3 is TGTGCCAGCAGCCCGGACAGGGAGCCGAACACTGAAGCTTTCTTT. Translated, it gives CASSPDREPNTEAFF. V and J are TRBV9 and TRBJ1-1; TRBD1 matches at 8 bases. The length of the CDR3 is 15 residues. From germline, CDR1 is SGDLS and CDR2 YYNGEE. The ends lost 4 bases at V and 1 base at J; junction bases unmatched: 6.

This clone came up a few times. The chain recombines TRBV4-3 with TRBJ1-2, with TRBD1 matching 11 bases. The CDR3 sequence is 17 residues long. The germline CDR1 and CDR2 sequences are LGHNA and YSLEER. The J segment lost 7 bases and the V segment lost 3 bases, leaving 13 bases of the junction unmatched. The CDR3 sequence: CASSHSAPSGQGGGYTF. CDR3 nucleotide sequence: TGCGCCAGCAGCCACTCGGCCCCCTCGGGACAGGGGGGTGGCTACACCTTC.